Listed below are T cell receptor beta chains from one sample, sequenced in a study of CD8 T cells in ankylosing spondylitis. TCRdb ran MiXCR on the 5' RACE reads and lists one entry per CDR3 protein. The sample consists of roughly 230,000 distinct CDR3 sequences, under 20% of them appearing once. The specimen sequenced was blood, either unsorted or a sorted T cell fraction (not recorded which). The receptors derive from a male donor with ankylosing spondylitis or in good health (not recorded which). Each CDR3 is given with its conserved first and last residue. The D gene is left open where the match is weak. A row's size may be missing; if present it is once, few, many or a size class.

d_gene: .; j_gene: TRBJ2-1; abundance: .; v_gene: TRBV3-1; CDR3nt: TGTGCCAGCAGCCAGGTGGGACGCTGGGACTACAATGAGCAGTTCTTC; CDR3aa: CASSQVGRWDYNEQFF
d_gene: .; j_gene: TRBJ2-7; abundance: .; v_gene: TRBV20-1; CDR3nt: TGCAGTGCTAACCGACAGAGCTCCTACGAGCAGTACTTC; CDR3aa: CSANRQSSYEQYF
d_gene: TRBD2; j_gene: TRBJ2-4; abundance: .; v_gene: TRBV5-4; CDR3nt: TGTGCCAGCAGCTTGTTGGCTAGCGGGATAAAACTAGCCAAAAACATTCAGTACTTC; CDR3aa: CASSLLASGIKLAKNIQYF
d_gene: .; j_gene: TRBJ2-7; abundance: .; v_gene: TRBV27; CDR3nt: TGTGCCAGCAGTTTATCCGAGGGCCACCTAACCTACGAGCAGTACTTC; CDR3aa: CASSLSEGHLTYEQYF
d_gene: .; j_gene: TRBJ2-2; abundance: .; v_gene: TRBV28; CDR3nt: TGTGCCAGCATTTCGGACTTGCTTTCCACCGGGGAGCTGTTTTTT; CDR3aa: CASISDLLSTGELFF
d_gene: TRBD1; j_gene: TRBJ2-7; abundance: many; v_gene: TRBV28; CDR3nt: TGTGCCAGCAGCCTAGGACAGGGAGGAGAACAGTACTTC; CDR3aa: CASSLGQGGEQYF
d_gene: TRBD2; j_gene: TRBJ2-1; abundance: .; v_gene: TRBV7-9; CDR3nt: TGTGCCAGCAGCCCCCCGGGGGGGTTCAATGAGCAGTTCTTC; CDR3aa: CASSPPGGFNEQFF
d_gene: .; j_gene: TRBJ1-1; abundance: few; v_gene: TRBV5-6; CDR3nt: TGTGCCAGCAGCTTTAGTAATGAAGCTTTCTTT; CDR3aa: CASSFSNEAFF
d_gene: .; j_gene: TRBJ2-7; abundance: .; v_gene: TRBV29-1; CDR3nt: TGCAGCGTTGAAAGCCCAGGAGTATCCTACGAGCAGTACTTC; CDR3aa: CSVESPGVSYEQYF
d_gene: .; j_gene: TRBJ1-2; abundance: few; v_gene: TRBV6-2/TRBV6-3; CDR3nt: TGTGCCAGCAGGATAACAGGGAACTATGGCTACACCTTC; CDR3aa: CASRITGNYGYTF
d_gene: TRBD2; j_gene: TRBJ2-7; abundance: few; v_gene: TRBV5-1; CDR3nt: TGCGCCAGCAGCGTCGGACTAGCGGGCCGCCCCTCCTACGAGCAGTACTTC; CDR3aa: CASSVGLAGRPSYEQYF
d_gene: .; j_gene: TRBJ2-1; abundance: .; v_gene: TRBV20-1; CDR3nt: TGCAGTGCTAGAGATCTGAGCGGCTACAATGAGCAGTTCTTC; CDR3aa: CSARDLSGYNEQFF
d_gene: .; j_gene: TRBJ2-1; abundance: few; v_gene: TRBV12-3/TRBV12-4; CDR3nt: TGTGCCAGCAGTTTTAGACTCGCGGGACCTTACAATGAGCAGTTCTTC; CDR3aa: CASSFRLAGPYNEQFF
d_gene: TRBD1; j_gene: TRBJ2-7; abundance: few; v_gene: TRBV13; CDR3nt: TGTGCCAGCAGCCCAGGGACAGGGGTAATCCCCTACGAGCAGTACTTC; CDR3aa: CASSPGTGVIPYEQYF
d_gene: .; j_gene: TRBJ2-7; abundance: many; v_gene: TRBV5-1; CDR3nt: TGCGCCAGCAGCCCCGGGACAAGCGAGCAGTACTTC; CDR3aa: CASSPGTSEQYF
d_gene: .; j_gene: TRBJ2-7; abundance: .; v_gene: TRBV7-9; CDR3nt: TGTGCCAGCAGCCCGGACAGGGAGGGTATCCTAGTCGAGCAGTACTTC; CDR3aa: CASSPDREGILVEQYF
d_gene: TRBD2; j_gene: TRBJ2-1; abundance: few; v_gene: TRBV6-5; CDR3nt: TGTGCCAGCAGTTACTCCATAATTAGAAGCGGGAGCCACAATGAGCAGTTCTTC; CDR3aa: CASSYSIIRSGSHNEQFF
d_gene: .; j_gene: TRBJ2-7; abundance: .; v_gene: TRBV7-9; CDR3nt: TGTGCCAGCAGCTTATTGGGGGCCGGAGATACCTACGAGCAGTACTTC; CDR3aa: CASSLLGAGDTYEQYF
d_gene: TRBD1; j_gene: TRBJ2-7; abundance: .; v_gene: TRBV7-9; CDR3nt: TGTGCCAGCAGCCCCAACCCCGGCGACAGGGGGTACGAGCAGTACTTC; CDR3aa: CASSPNPGDRGYEQYF
d_gene: TRBD2; j_gene: TRBJ2-3; abundance: few; v_gene: TRBV4-1; CDR3nt: TGCGCCAGCAGCCAAGCAGGACTAGTGGTCACAGATACGCAGTATTTT; CDR3aa: CASSQAGLVVTDTQYF
d_gene: TRBD1; j_gene: TRBJ2-1; abundance: many; v_gene: TRBV4-1; CDR3nt: TGCGCCAGCAGCCACATGCAGGGGGCCTACAATGAGCAGTTCTTC; CDR3aa: CASSHMQGAYNEQFF
d_gene: TRBD2; j_gene: TRBJ2-3; abundance: few; v_gene: TRBV12-3/TRBV12-4; CDR3nt: TGTGCCAGCAGTTTAGGTGCTAGCGGGCTCGGGGCAGATACGCAGTATTTT; CDR3aa: CASSLGASGLGADTQYF
d_gene: TRBD1; j_gene: TRBJ2-7; abundance: .; v_gene: TRBV13; CDR3nt: TGTGCCAGCAGCTCAGCCTCCGGGACAGGGAATTACGAGCAGTACTTC; CDR3aa: CASSSASGTGNYEQYF
d_gene: TRBD2; j_gene: TRBJ2-1; abundance: .; v_gene: TRBV7-3; CDR3nt: TGTGCCAGCAGCTTAGTTGGGGGTGGCGGGAGTGGCGTCTACAATGAGCAGTTCTTC; CDR3aa: CASSLVGGGGSGVYNEQFF
d_gene: .; j_gene: TRBJ2-1; abundance: .; v_gene: TRBV6-6; CDR3nt: TGTGCCAGCAGAGGACAGAGCTACAATGAGCAGTTCTTC; CDR3aa: CASRGQSYNEQFF
d_gene: .; j_gene: TRBJ2-1; abundance: many; v_gene: TRBV9; CDR3nt: TGTGCCAGCAGCGTAGGAATAGGGTTGGGGGAGCAGTTCTTC; CDR3aa: CASSVGIGLGEQFF
d_gene: TRBD2; j_gene: TRBJ2-2; abundance: .; v_gene: TRBV29-1; CDR3nt: TGCAGCGCTGGACTAGGGAGGACCGGGGAGCTGTTTTTT; CDR3aa: CSAGLGRTGELFF
d_gene: .; j_gene: TRBJ2-1; abundance: many; v_gene: TRBV4-3; CDR3nt: TGCGCCAGCAGCCAGGAGCATTTTATGAGGAATGAGCAGTTCTTC; CDR3aa: CASSQEHFMRNEQFF
d_gene: .; j_gene: TRBJ1-1; abundance: few; v_gene: TRBV9; CDR3nt: TGTGCCAGCACCCCCCGAGACGGGAACACTGAAGCTTTCTTT; CDR3aa: CASTPRDGNTEAFF
d_gene: .; j_gene: TRBJ1-4; abundance: .; v_gene: TRBV6-5; CDR3nt: TGTGCCAGCAGTTACTATTCGGGAGCAACTAATGAAAAACTGTTTTTT; CDR3aa: CASSYYSGATNEKLFF
d_gene: .; j_gene: TRBJ2-7; abundance: many; v_gene: TRBV20-1; CDR3nt: TGCAGTGGGGGTGAAAACTACGAGCAGTACTTC; CDR3aa: CSGGENYEQYF
d_gene: .; j_gene: TRBJ1-1; abundance: many; v_gene: TRBV5-1; CDR3nt: TGCGCCAGCAGCTTGGTGGTTAGGGGGATGAACACTGAAGCTTTCTTT; CDR3aa: CASSLVVRGMNTEAFF
d_gene: TRBD1; j_gene: TRBJ2-1; abundance: few; v_gene: TRBV10-3; CDR3nt: TGTGCCATCAGTGAGGGGACAGGGAAGGGATTTGGTGAGCAGTTCTTC; CDR3aa: CAISEGTGKGFGEQFF
d_gene: TRBD1; j_gene: TRBJ2-1; abundance: many; v_gene: TRBV24-1; CDR3nt: TGTGCCACCAGTGGCTACGCGGGACAGGGGGCATCGAGCTCCTACAATGAGCAGTTCTTC; CDR3aa: CATSGYAGQGASSSYNEQFF
d_gene: .; j_gene: TRBJ2-3; abundance: many; v_gene: TRBV25-1; CDR3nt: TGTGCCAGCAGTGAATTTCCTAACTCAGCCGCAGATACGCAGTATTTT; CDR3aa: CASSEFPNSAADTQYF
d_gene: .; j_gene: TRBJ2-7; abundance: .; v_gene: TRBV15; CDR3nt: TGTGCCACCAGCAGAGTTGACACCGGGATTTGGCTGTTCTCGGCCAAGGAGGAGCAGTACTTC; CDR3aa: CATSRVDTGIWLFSAKEEQYF
d_gene: TRBD1; j_gene: TRBJ2-3; abundance: .; v_gene: TRBV2; CDR3nt: TGTGCCAGCATAGGGGACCGGGACAGGGGAACAGATACGCAGTATTTT; CDR3aa: CASIGDRDRGTDTQYF
d_gene: .; j_gene: TRBJ2-1; abundance: many; v_gene: TRBV25-1; CDR3nt: TGTGCCAGCTCGATTGGGGGCAGCGGGTTCAATGAGCAGTTCTTC; CDR3aa: CASSIGGSGFNEQFF
d_gene: .; j_gene: TRBJ2-1; abundance: .; v_gene: TRBV9; CDR3nt: TGTGCCAGCAGCGCCTGGCCGGGGGTCAATGAGCAGTTCTTC; CDR3aa: CASSAWPGVNEQFF
d_gene: .; j_gene: TRBJ2-7; abundance: many; v_gene: TRBV12-3/TRBV12-4; CDR3nt: TGTGCCAGCAGTTTTCGGGGCGAGCAGTACTTC; CDR3aa: CASSFRGEQYF
d_gene: .; j_gene: TRBJ2-5; abundance: .; v_gene: TRBV20-1; CDR3nt: TGCAGTGCTAGAGATAGGGGGAAAGAGACCCAGTACTTC; CDR3aa: CSARDRGKETQYF
d_gene: TRBD1; j_gene: TRBJ2-7; abundance: .; v_gene: TRBV4-1; CDR3nt: TGCGCCAGCAGCCAAGAGGACAGGAGCTCCTACGAGCAGTACTTC; CDR3aa: CASSQEDRSSYEQYF
d_gene: .; j_gene: TRBJ2-6; abundance: .; v_gene: TRBV29-1; CDR3nt: TGCAGCGTTCGGACATTTGGGGCCAACGTCCTGACTTTC; CDR3aa: CSVRTFGANVLTF
d_gene: .; j_gene: TRBJ1-5; abundance: .; v_gene: TRBV7-8; CDR3nt: TGTGCCAGCAGCCCAAAGACAATCTCTCAGCCCCAGCATTTT; CDR3aa: CASSPKTISQPQHF
d_gene: .; j_gene: TRBJ1-1; abundance: .; v_gene: TRBV9; CDR3nt: TGTGCCAGCAGCGTAGAGAGGGACACTGAAGCTTTCTTT; CDR3aa: CASSVERDTEAFF
d_gene: .; j_gene: TRBJ2-1; abundance: few; v_gene: TRBV3-1; CDR3nt: TGTGCCAGCAGCCAAGTTGGGGGGTCTCGCGGCGGTGAGCAGTTCTTC; CDR3aa: CASSQVGGSRGGEQFF
d_gene: .; j_gene: TRBJ2-5; abundance: .; v_gene: TRBV11-1; CDR3nt: TGTGCCAGCAGCTTAAGTACAGAAGAGACCCAGTACTTC; CDR3aa: CASSLSTEETQYF
d_gene: TRBD2; j_gene: TRBJ2-1; abundance: many; v_gene: TRBV6-1; CDR3nt: TGTGCCAGCAGCGGACTAGCGGGAGCCTACAATGAGCAGTTCTTC; CDR3aa: CASSGLAGAYNEQFF
d_gene: .; j_gene: TRBJ1-2; abundance: .; v_gene: TRBV6-5; CDR3nt: TGTGCCAGCAGTTACTTGGGGGATGGCTACACCTTC; CDR3aa: CASSYLGDGYTF
d_gene: .; j_gene: TRBJ2-6; abundance: few; v_gene: TRBV21-1; CDR3nt: TGTGCCAGCAGCTCTCAAACTTTATGGGTTCGGGTGGCCAACGTCCTGACTTTC; CDR3aa: CASSSQTLWVRVANVLTF